This T cell receptor (beta chain) was profiled in a study of cytomegalovirus exposure and HLA in healthy donors. The primer mix had 60 Vbeta and 13 Jbeta primers. Assay: immunoSEQ multiplex PCR; the TCRdb copy retains only in-frame clones and omits some. The sample lists about 120,000 clones, roughly two thirds occurring once. The CDR3 consists of 16 residues. The germline V gene has CDR1 SGHKS and CDR2 YYEKEE (reference sequence). Trimming took off 4 bases at V and 1 base at J, with 16 bases between the two ends. The sequence was collected from a man aged 25 to 45 in good health and CMV-seropositive. This rearrangement joins TRBV5-5 to TRBJ2-3; D may be TRBD2 (5 bases). Sequencing input: PBMCs. Here the CDR3 DNA reads TGTGCCAGCAGCCCGGACCCCTCAGCGGGCACAGATACGCAGTATTTT. Translation gives CASSPDPSAGTDTQYF.